This T cell receptor (beta chain) was observed in a study of PD-1 blockade in mismatch repair-deficient tumors. Study details: Enrolled 2013-2016, patients had progressing, pretreated mismatch repair-deficient cancers of more than ten types. Study-wide points: Rapid post-treatment expansion, then contraction, generally preceding radiologic response, marked tumor-resident clones.

Trimming removed 1 base from V and 3 bases from J, with 12 bases in between. Per germline, CDR1 SGHAT and CDR2 FQNNGV. This CDR3 comprises 15 residues. Produced via immunoSEQ multiplex PCR; TCRdb's table is partial and in-frame only. This sample yields 77,000 or so clones, of which more than 80% are seen a single time; around 5.1% belongs to the top ten. About this clone itself: Its antigen is undetermined.

Every patient had mismatch repair deficiency by PCR or immunohistochemistry. The TCR-sequenced patients were a few responders to pembrolizumab. This chain uses TRBV11-2 with TRBJ2-5; D call uncertain. The material was peripheral blood, obtained 44 weeks after starting pembrolizumab. This TCR was recovered from an adult with mismatch repair-deficient cancer. The CDR3 DNA is TGTGCCAGCAGCTTAGCCCGCTCGCCTGAAGAGACCCAGTACTTC. Translating it yields CASSLARSPEETQYF.